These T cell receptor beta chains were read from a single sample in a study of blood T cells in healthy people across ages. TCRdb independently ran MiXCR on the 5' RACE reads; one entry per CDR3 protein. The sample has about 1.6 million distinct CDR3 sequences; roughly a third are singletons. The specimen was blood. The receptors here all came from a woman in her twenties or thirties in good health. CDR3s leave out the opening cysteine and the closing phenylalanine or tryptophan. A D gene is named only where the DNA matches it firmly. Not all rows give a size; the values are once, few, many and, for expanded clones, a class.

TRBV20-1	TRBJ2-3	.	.	SAGLDRTQY
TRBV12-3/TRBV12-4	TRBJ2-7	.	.	ASSLALGGPYEQY
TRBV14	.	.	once	ASSQDRAKYEQY
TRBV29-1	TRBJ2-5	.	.	SVEGQGSYGQY
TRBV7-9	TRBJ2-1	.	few	ASSWAVASYNEQF
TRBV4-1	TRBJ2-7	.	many	ASSQDTGLRSTEQY
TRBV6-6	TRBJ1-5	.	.	ASSADTYSNQPQH
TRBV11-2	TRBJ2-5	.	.	AREASQETQY
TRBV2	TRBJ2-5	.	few	ASSQQNFQETQY
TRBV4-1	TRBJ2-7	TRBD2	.	ASSQGWSGRQGSYEQY
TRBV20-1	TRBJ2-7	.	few	SAKRVRSYEQY
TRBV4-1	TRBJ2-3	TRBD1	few	ASRSHTGDGTDTQY
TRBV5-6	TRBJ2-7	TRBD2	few	ASSSGLAGVHEQY
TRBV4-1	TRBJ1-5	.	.	ASSQGPILNQPQH
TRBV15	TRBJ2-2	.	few	ATSNGYTGERF
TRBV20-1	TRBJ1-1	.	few	SARRLANTEAF
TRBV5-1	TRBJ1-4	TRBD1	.	ASSDGQGGLF
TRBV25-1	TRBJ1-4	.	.	ASSAGTASELF
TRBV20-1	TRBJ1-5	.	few	SASIGTISNQPQH
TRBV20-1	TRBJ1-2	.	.	SARDAGVNYDYT
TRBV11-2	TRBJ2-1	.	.	VSSFSLASNEQF
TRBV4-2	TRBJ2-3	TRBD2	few	ASSQTPPSGGPDTQY
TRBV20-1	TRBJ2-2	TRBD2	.	SASGGRLTGELF